The present T cell receptor beta chain was sequenced within a study of OX40 agonist ivuxolimab in advanced cancers. Study-wide context: Patients were infused with ivuxolimab every 2 weeks at 0.01 to 10 mg/kg.

Germline V gives CDR1 SGHTS, CDR2 YDEGEE. The CDR3 loop spans 15 amino acids. The V segment lost 0 bases and the J segment 6 bases; nucleotides outside the gene matches: 7. TCRdb's copy holds only in-frame clones and misses some; the assay was immunoSEQ multiplex PCR. The table shows approximately 30,000 clones, with 75% to 90% occurring only once. Autoimmune disease history or systemic immunosuppression disqualified patients. The specimen comprised CD4+ or CD8+ T cells sorted from blood, sampled in a trial of the OX40 agonist ivuxolimab. The gene calls are TRBV5-8 and TRBJ2-7; 9 bases fit TRBD2. This sequence originates from an adult with an advanced solid tumor such as melanoma, head and neck, liver or kidney cancer. The CDR3 sequence: CASSLVGSGSGEQYF. Here the CDR3 DNA reads TGTGCCAGCAGCTTGGTGGGTAGCGGGAGTGGCGAGCAGTACTTC.